This T cell receptor beta chain was captured by sequencing in a study of early T cells in non-severe SARS-CoV-2 infection. Findings and caveats of the study: Missing private and CD4 specificities, VDJdb matching favored anti-spike CD8 responses.

V was clipped by 4 bases and J by 4 bases; unmatched bases: 13. Germline V gene data show CDR1 as SGHTA and CDR2 as FQGNSA. The CDR3 runs 18 residues. Researchers attached unique molecular identifiers to individual cDNA molecules. TCRdb reprocessed the 5' RACE reads via MiXCR and lists one record per CDR3 protein. The sample yields 60,000 or so distinct CDR3 sequences, approximately 9% seen once. With regard to this clonotype: Its specificity is not known.

The sequencing sample was made of whole blood. J is TRBJ2-5 and V is TRBV7-2, with 12 positions matching TRBD2. The sequence came from an adult who was a healthcare worker with PCR-confirmed SARS-CoV-2 infection or an uninfected control (not recorded which). The CDR3 loop is CASSSLLLTSGSGETQYF. The CDR3, as DNA: TGTGCCAGCAGCTCCCTCCTGTTGACTAGCGGGAGTGGAGAGACCCAGTACTTC.